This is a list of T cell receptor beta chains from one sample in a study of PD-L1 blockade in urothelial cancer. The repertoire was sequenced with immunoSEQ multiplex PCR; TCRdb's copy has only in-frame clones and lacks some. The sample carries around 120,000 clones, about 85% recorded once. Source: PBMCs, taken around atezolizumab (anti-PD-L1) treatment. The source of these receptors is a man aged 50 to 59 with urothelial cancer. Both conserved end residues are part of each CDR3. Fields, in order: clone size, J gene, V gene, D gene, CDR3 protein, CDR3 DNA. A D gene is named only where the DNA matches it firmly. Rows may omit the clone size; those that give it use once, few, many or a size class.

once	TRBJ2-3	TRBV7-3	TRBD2	CASSLGRGAPDTQYF	TGTGCCAGCAGCTTGGGGAGGGGAGCGCCAGATACGCAGTATTTT
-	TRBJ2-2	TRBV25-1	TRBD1	CASRSQGVWTGELFF	TGTGCCAGCCGTAGCCAGGGGGTTTGGACCGGGGAGCTGTTTTTT
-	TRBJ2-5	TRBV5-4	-	CASSFHRSRETQYF	TGTGCCAGCAGCTTTCACCGAAGCCGGGAGACCCAGTACTTC
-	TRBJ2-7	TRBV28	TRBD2	CASRTGTSTYEQYF	TGTGCCAGCAGGACCGGGACTAGCACATACGAGCAGTACTTC
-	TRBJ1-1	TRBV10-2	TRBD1	CATQSRGSTEAFF	TGCGCCACCCAATCCAGGGGGAGCACTGAAGCTTTCTTT
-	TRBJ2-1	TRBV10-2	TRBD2	CASRSGNNEQFF	TGCGCCAGCCGAAGCGGGAACAATGAGCAGTTCTTC
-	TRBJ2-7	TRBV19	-	CASSIGSGYEQYF	TGTGCCAGTAGTATAGGGTCCGGTTACGAGCAGTACTTC
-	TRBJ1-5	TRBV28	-	CASSAGGEDQPQHF	TGTGCCAGCAGTGCCGGCGGAGAAGATCAGCCCCAGCATTTT
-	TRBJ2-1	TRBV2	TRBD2	CASSGRERFRNEQFF	TGTGCCAGCAGCGGGAGGGAGCGTTTTCGGAATGAGCAGTTCTTC
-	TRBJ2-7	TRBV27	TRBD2	CASSFNGRAGEQYF	TGTGCCAGCAGTTTTAACGGGAGGGCTGGGGAGCAGTACTTC
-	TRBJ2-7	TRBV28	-	CASRKRAQPLYEQYF	TGTGCCAGCAGGAAGCGGGCCCAACCACTCTACGAGCAGTACTTC
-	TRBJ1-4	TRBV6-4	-	CASSDEGANEKLFF	TGTGCCAGCAGTGACGAGGGGGCTAATGAAAAACTGTTTTTT
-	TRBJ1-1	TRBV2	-	CASRQGLNTEAFF	TGTGCCAGCAGGCAGGGATTAAACACTGAAGCTTTCTTT
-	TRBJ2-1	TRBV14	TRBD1	CASSYRGGLGNDEQFF	TGTGCCAGCAGCTACAGGGGCGGCCTTGGTAACGATGAGCAGTTCTTC
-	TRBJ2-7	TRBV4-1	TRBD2	CASSQGPAGGIEQYF	TGCGCCAGCAGCCAAGGACCAGCGGGAGGCATCGAGCAGTACTTC
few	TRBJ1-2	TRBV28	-	CASSLGGLRQLYGYTF	TGTGCCAGCAGTTTAGGTGGTCTCAGGCAGCTTTATGGCTACACCTTC
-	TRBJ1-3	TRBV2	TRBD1	CASSDLRTGGAGNTIYF	TGTGCCAGCAGTGACCTGAGGACAGGGGGCGCTGGAAACACCATATATTTT
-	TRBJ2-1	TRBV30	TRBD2	CAWSVGTSGGGEQFF	TGTGCCTGGAGTGTTGGGACTAGCGGTGGGGGGGAGCAGTTCTTC
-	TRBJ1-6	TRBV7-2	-	CASSQQGRPFSPLHF	TGTGCCAGCAGCCAACAGGGACGTCCTTTTTCACCCCTCCACTTT
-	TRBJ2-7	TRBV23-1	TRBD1	CASRQFNWDRGEYEQYF	TGCGCCAGCAGACAATTCAATTGGGACAGGGGCGAGTACGAGCAGTACTTC
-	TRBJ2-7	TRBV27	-	CASSFTGRGPYEQYF	TGTGCCAGCAGTTTTACAGGGCGAGGTCCCTACGAGCAGTACTTC
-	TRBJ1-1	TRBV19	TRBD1	CASSIAGGGTEAFF	TGTGCCAGTAGTATTGCAGGGGGTGGCACTGAAGCTTTCTTT
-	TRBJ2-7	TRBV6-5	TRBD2	CASSWVVGLAGEEQYF	TGTGCCAGCAGTTGGGTAGTGGGGCTAGCGGGAGAGGAGCAGTACTTC
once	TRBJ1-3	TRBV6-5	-	CASRREYSGNTIYF	TGTGCCAGCAGACGGGAATACTCTGGAAACACCATATATTTT
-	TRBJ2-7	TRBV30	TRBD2	CAWSVSSGAYEQYF	TGTGCCTGGAGTGTGAGTAGCGGGGCGTACGAGCAGTACTTC
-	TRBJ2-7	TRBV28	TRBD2	CASTIAGGLYEQYF	TGTGCCAGCACTATAGCGGGAGGTTTATACGAGCAGTACTTC
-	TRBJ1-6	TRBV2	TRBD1	CASSWGQAGGSPLHF	TGTGCCAGCAGCTGGGGACAGGCAGGTGGTTCACCCCTCCACTTT
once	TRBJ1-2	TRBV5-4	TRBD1	CASNRDRGLGYGYTF	TGTGCCAGCAACCGGGACAGGGGGCTTGGCTATGGCTACACCTTC
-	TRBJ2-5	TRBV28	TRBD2	CASSAQLAGGPKTQYF	TGTGCCAGCAGTGCCCAACTAGCGGGAGGGCCGAAGACCCAGTACTTC
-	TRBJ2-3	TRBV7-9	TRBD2	CASSMGLHSTDTQYF	TGTGCCAGCAGCATGGGACTACATAGCACAGATACGCAGTATTTT
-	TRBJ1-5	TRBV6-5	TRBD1	CASSRDRGLWQPQHF	TGTGCCAGCAGCCGCGACAGGGGGCTATGGCAGCCCCAGCATTTT
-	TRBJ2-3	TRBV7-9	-	CASSLGQGSTQYF	TGTGCCAGCAGCTTAGGGCAGGGGTCTACGCAGTATTTT
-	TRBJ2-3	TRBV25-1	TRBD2	CASGLAGGNTDTQYF	TGTGCCAGCGGGCTAGCGGGAGGGAACACAGATACGCAGTATTTT
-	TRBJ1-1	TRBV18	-	CASSPNREPEAFF	TGTGCCAGCTCACCAAACAGGGAGCCTGAAGCTTTCTTT
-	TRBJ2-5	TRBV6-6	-	CASTKGRGGQEAQYF	TGTGCCAGCACCAAGGGCCGCGGGGGCCAAGAGGCCCAGTACTTC
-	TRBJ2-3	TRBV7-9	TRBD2	CASIRAGSTDTQYF	TGTGCCAGCATCCGAGCGGGGAGCACAGATACGCAGTATTTT
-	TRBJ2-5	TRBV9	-	CASSVSGEETQYF	TGTGCCAGCAGCGTTTCAGGGGAAGAGACCCAGTACTTC
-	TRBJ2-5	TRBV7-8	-	CASSSPIGGETQYF	TGTGCCAGCAGCTCTCCGATAGGCGGGGAGACCCAGTACTTC
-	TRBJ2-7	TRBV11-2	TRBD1	CASSLGGQGSYEQYF	TGTGCCAGCAGCTTAGGCGGACAGGGGAGTTACGAGCAGTACTTC
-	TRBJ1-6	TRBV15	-	CATSRRGRGGNSPLHF	TGTGCCACCAGCAGGCGGGGACGTGGTGGCAATTCACCCCTCCACTTT
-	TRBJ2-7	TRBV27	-	CASSIGGRAYEQYF	TGTGCCAGCAGCATAGGAGGACGCGCCTACGAGCAGTACTTC
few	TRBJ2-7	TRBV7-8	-	CASSPGAGAGGGEQYF	TGTGCCAGCAGCCCGGGGGCGGGGGCTGGAGGCGGCGAGCAGTACTTC
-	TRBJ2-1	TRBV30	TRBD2	CAWAALAGIYNEQFF	TGTGCCTGGGCGGCCCTAGCGGGAATCTACAATGAGCAGTTCTTC
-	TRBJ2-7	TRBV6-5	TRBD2	CASSYTGLGLYEQYF	TGTGCCAGCAGTTATACGGGACTAGGTCTCTACGAGCAGTACTTC
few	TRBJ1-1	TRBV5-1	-	CASSEVNTEAFF	TGCGCCAGCAGCGAGGTGAACACTGAAGCTTTCTTT
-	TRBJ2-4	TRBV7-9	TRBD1	CASSAPGTGQENIQYF	TGTGCCAGCAGCGCACCGGGGACAGGGCAGGAAAACATTCAGTACTTC
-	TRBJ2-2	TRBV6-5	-	CASSSGRGVGPGELFF	TGTGCCAGCAGTTCCGGCCGGGGTGTCGGGCCCGGGGAGCTGTTTTTT
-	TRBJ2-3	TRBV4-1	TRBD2	CASSQEGTRTDTQYF	TGCGCCAGCAGCCAAGAGGGGACTAGAACAGATACGCAGTATTTT
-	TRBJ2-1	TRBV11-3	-	CASSLGSGTYNEQFF	TGTGCCAGCAGCTTAGGATCGGGAACCTACAATGAGCAGTTCTTC
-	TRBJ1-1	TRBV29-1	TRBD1	CSVHRGVNTEAFF	TGCAGCGTGCACAGGGGGGTGAACACTGAAGCTTTCTTT
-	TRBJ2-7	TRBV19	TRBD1	CASSPRGTGISYEQYF	TGTGCCAGTAGTCCCCGTGGGACAGGGATTTCCTACGAGCAGTACTTC
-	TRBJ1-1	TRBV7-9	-	CASSSFTVNTEAFF	TGTGCCAGCAGCTCCTTTACAGTGAACACTGAAGCTTTCTTT